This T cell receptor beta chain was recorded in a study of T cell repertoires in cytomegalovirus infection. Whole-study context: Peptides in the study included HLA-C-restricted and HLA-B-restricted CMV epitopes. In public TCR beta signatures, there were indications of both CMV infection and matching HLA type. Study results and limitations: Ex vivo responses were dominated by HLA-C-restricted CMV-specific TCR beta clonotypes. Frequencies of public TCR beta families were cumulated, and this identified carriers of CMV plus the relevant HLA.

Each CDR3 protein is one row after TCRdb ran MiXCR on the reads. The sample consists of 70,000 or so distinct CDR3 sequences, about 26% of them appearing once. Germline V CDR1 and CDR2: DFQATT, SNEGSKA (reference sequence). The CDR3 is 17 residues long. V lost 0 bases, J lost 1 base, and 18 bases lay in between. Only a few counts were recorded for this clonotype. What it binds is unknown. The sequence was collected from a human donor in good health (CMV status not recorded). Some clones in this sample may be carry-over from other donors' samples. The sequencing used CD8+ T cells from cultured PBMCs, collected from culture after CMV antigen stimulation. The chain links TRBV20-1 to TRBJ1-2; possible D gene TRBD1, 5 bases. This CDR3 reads CSARDRDAGTFNYGYTF. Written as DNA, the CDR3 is TGCAGTGCTAGAGATAGGGACGCAGGGACTTTTAACTATGGCTACACCTTC.